These 19 T cell receptor beta chains were all obtained from the same sample, sequenced in a study of blood T cell repertoires in COVID-19. The table came from immunoSEQ multiplex PCR; TCRdb's copy has only in-frame clones and leaves some out. The data hold some 260,000 clones, with around nine tenths observed a single time. The sequencing input was PBMCs or T cells enriched from blood (not recorded which). These receptors came from a man between 40 and 49 years old who had recovered from COVID-19.

This chain connects TRBV7-6 to TRBJ1-2, with D maybe TRBD1 (6 bases). V lost 1 base and J 4 bases, leaving 16 bases between the germline ends. Germline CDR1 SGHVS, CDR2 FNYEAQ. This CDR3 comprises 16 residues. The CDR3: CASSLDEGGGSYGYTF. CDR3 nucleotide sequence: TGTGCCAGCAGCTTAGACGAGGGTGGGGGCAGCTATGGCTACACCTTC.

CDR3 amino acids: CASSSIGLGGRADAGELFF. The CDR3 DNA sequence: TGTGCCAGCAGCTCAATAGGTTTGGGCGGGAGGGCGGACGCCGGGGAGCTGTTTTTT. The chain is built from TRBV11-2 and TRBJ2-2; 9 bases are a match to TRBD2. The junction had 18 bases not matched to a gene; V was cut back by 4 bases and J by 6 bases. CDR3 length: 19 amino acids. Germline CDR1 and CDR2: SGHAT and FQNNGV.

CDR3 residues: CASSLDTQSGYTEAFF. The CDR3 nucleotides are TGTGCCAGCAGCTTAGATACTCAATCAGGTTACACTGAAGCTTTCTTT. J is TRBJ1-1 and V is TRBV11-3; no reliable D call. The CDR3 loop spans 16 amino acids. The germline V and J ends were trimmed by 0 bases and 3 bases, with 14 bases remaining between them. Per the germline V gene, CDR1 is SGHNT and CDR2 is YENEEA.

The V gene is TRBV7-2, the J gene TRBJ1-4; D possibly corresponds to TRBD1 (6 bases). CDR1 and CDR2 from the germline V gene are SGHTA and FQGNSA. This CDR3 has 15 amino acids. Trimming removed 2 bases at V and 7 bases at J, with 14 bases between. DNA of the CDR3: TGTGCCAGCAGCTTACAAGGGGGAATGGCTGAAAAACTGTTTTTT. It codes for CASSLQGGMAEKLFF.

The chain has TRBV28 and TRBJ1-3; 7 bases line up with TRBD1. The junction had 8 bases not matched to a gene; V was cut back by 6 bases and J by 0 bases. The CDR3 has 16 residues. Germline CDR1 and CDR2: MDHEN and SYDVKM. CDR3 sequence: CASSRGQPGSGNTIYF. The DNA for the CDR3 is TGTGCCAGCAGCAGGGGACAGCCTGGCTCTGGAAACACCATATATTTT.

V and J are TRBV19 and TRBJ2-5; 7 nucleotides line up with TRBD1. This CDR3 comprises 14 residues. CDR1 and CDR2 (germline): LNHDA, SQIVND (reference sequence). J was trimmed by 5 bases and V by 3 bases; bases with no gene match: 6. The CDR3 sequence: CASSMYGQVETQYF. CDR3 nucleotide sequence: TGTGCCAGTAGTATGTATGGACAGGTCGAGACCCAGTACTTC.

The genes are TRBV6-1 and TRBJ1-4; D is uncertain. Germline V gives CDR1 MNHNS, CDR2 SASEGT. V gave up 0 bases and J gave up 10 bases, with 15 bases separating them. The CDR3 contains 15 residues. CDR3: CASSEAVGARGKLFF. The CDR3 DNA is TGTGCCAGCAGTGAAGCGGTGGGAGCACGGGGAAAACTGTTTTTT.

The chain carries TRBV6-2 or TRBV6-3 and TRBJ2-7; D might be TRBD2 (6 bases). V lost 3 bases to trimming and J lost 0 bases, with 12 bases between them. This CDR3 has 15 residues. Germline-derived CDR1 and CDR2 are MNHEY and SVGEGT. DNA for the CDR3: TGTGCCAGCAGTTATCACGGGAGCGGCTCCTACGAGCAGTACTTC. It is translated as CASSYHGSGSYEQYF.

This chain connects TRBV6-5 to TRBJ1-3, with D unresolved. Germline lookup yields CDR1 MNHEY and CDR2 SVGAGI. The V end lost 6 bases, the J end lost 3 bases, and 9 bases lay between the germline ends. CDR3 length: 13 amino acids. CDR3 nucleotides: TGTGCCAGCAGGGAGTTCGGTGGAAACACCATATATTTT. Amino acid sequence: CASREFGGNTIYF.

The chain carries TRBV7-6 and TRBJ2-1; a weak D match, TRBD2 (6 bases). The CDR3 totals 19 residues. The germline V gene encodes CDR1 SGHVS and CDR2 FNYEAQ. The germline V and J ends were trimmed by 2 bases and 7 bases, with 27 bases remaining between them. In DNA form, the CDR3 reads TGTGCCAGCAGCTTAACGGGCTCTAGGGAGCGGGCCCCGTTTAATGAGCAGTTCTTC. This encodes CASSLTGSRERAPFNEQFF.

The DNA of the CDR3 is TGTGCCAGCAGTTTATCCGGAGGAGGGAGCAATCAGCCCCAGCATTTT. It specifies CASSLSGGGSNQPQHF. The genes are TRBV28 and TRBJ1-5; D is uncertain. The CDR3 is made up of 16 amino acids. The V gene's germline CDR1 is MDHEN and CDR2 SYDVKM. V dropped 1 base and J dropped 1 base, with 11 bases sitting between them.

The V and J genes are TRBV3-1 (or the pseudogene TRBV3-2) and TRBJ1-1; 7 positions agree with TRBD1. Germline-derived CDR1 and CDR2 are LGHDT and YNNKEL (reference sequence). The trim removed 0 bases at V and 2 bases at J, leaving 3 bases unmatched. There are 15 residues in the CDR3. CDR3 bases: TGTGCCAGCAGCCAAGAGGACAGGAGAAACACTGAAGCTTTCTTT. This codes for CASSQEDRRNTEAFF.

Notes on this clone: Other nucleotide sequences from this sample produce the same CDR3. V and J are TRBV5-1 and TRBJ2-3, with TRBD2 matching 9 bases. This CDR3 has 16 residues. Germline-derived CDR1 and CDR2 are SGHRS and YFSETQ. V trimming: 0 bases; J trimming: 1 base; junction bases outside the gene matches: 3. CDR3 in DNA: TGCGCCAGCAGCTTGGGCTTAGCGGGAGGCACAGATACGCAGTATTTT. Its protein is CASSLGLAGGTDTQYF.

The gene calls are TRBV7-6 and TRBJ2-2; TRBD2 agrees at 8 bases. The CDR3 is 16 residues long. V lost 3 bases to trimming and J lost 2 bases; unmatched junction nucleotides: 5. Per germline, CDR1 SGHVS and CDR2 FNYEAQ. The CDR3 nucleotides read TGTGCCAGCAGCTTGAGACTAGCGACCAACACCGGGGAGCTGTTTTTT. Protein product: CASSLRLATNTGELFF.

The chain is built from TRBV14 and TRBJ2-3; D remains unclear. The CDR3 sequence is 12 residues long. Trimming shortened V by 4 bases and J by 0 bases, and 2 bases separated the two germline ends. The V gene's germline CDR1 is SGHDN and CDR2 FVKESK. This CDR3 reads CASSPSTDTQYF. CDR3 bases: TGTGCCAGCAGCCCTAGCACAGATACGCAGTATTTT.

The rearrangement links TRBV4-2 to TRBJ2-7; D perhaps matches TRBD2 (5 bases). This CDR3 is 17 amino acids long. CDR1 LGHNA and CDR2 YNFKEQ come from the germline V gene. V was cut by 0 bases and J by 3 bases, with 18 bases left in between. The CDR3 DNA reads TGTGCCAGCAGCCAAGAAAACAATCCCGGGATCTACTACGAGCAGTACTTC. It specifies CASSQENNPGIYYEQYF.

The chain has TRBV5-4 and TRBJ1-2; possible D gene TRBD1, 6 bases. Germline V gene data show CDR1 as SGHNT and CDR2 as YYREEE (reference sequence). The CDR3 extends over 15 amino acids. Trimming took off 4 bases at V and 4 bases at J, with 17 bases between the two ends. The CDR3: CASSPPGGAAYGYTF. The CDR3 bases are TGTGCCAGCAGCCCTCCCGGGGGGGCGGCCTATGGCTACACCTTC.

The genes are TRBV24-1 and TRBJ2-3, with 9 positions matching TRBD1. Germline V gives CDR1 KGHDR, CDR2 SFDVKD. The CDR3 contains 16 residues. The ends lost 4 bases at V and 0 bases at J; junction bases unmatched: 4. The CDR3 nucleotides read TGTGCCACCAGTGAGCGGGGACAGGGTAGCACAGATACGCAGTATTTT. Protein sequence: CATSERGQGSTDTQYF.

The chain is built from TRBV3-1 (or the pseudogene TRBV3-2) and TRBJ2-7, with 10 bases matching TRBD1. This CDR3 spans 14 amino acids. V gave up 5 bases and J gave up 6 bases; unmatched junction bases: 7. Per the germline V gene, CDR1 is LGHDT and CDR2 is YNNKEL (reference sequence). CDR3 sequence: CASSVDRGRPEQYF. The CDR3 region has the DNA TGTGCCAGCAGCGTAGACAGGGGGCGCCCCGAGCAGTACTTC.